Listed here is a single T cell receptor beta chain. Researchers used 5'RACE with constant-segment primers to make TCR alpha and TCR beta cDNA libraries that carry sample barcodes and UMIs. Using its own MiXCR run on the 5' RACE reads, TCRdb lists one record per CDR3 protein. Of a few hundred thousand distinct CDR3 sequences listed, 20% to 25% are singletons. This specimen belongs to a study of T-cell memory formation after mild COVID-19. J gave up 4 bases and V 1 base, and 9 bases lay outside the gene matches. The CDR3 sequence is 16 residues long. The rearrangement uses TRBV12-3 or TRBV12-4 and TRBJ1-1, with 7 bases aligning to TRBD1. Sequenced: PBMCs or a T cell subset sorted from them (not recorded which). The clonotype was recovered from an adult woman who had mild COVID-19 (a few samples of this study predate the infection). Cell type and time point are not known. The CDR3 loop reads CASSLGNRGGSTEAFF. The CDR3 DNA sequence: TGTGCCAGCAGTTTAGGCAACAGGGGTGGGTCCACTGAAGCTTTCTTT.